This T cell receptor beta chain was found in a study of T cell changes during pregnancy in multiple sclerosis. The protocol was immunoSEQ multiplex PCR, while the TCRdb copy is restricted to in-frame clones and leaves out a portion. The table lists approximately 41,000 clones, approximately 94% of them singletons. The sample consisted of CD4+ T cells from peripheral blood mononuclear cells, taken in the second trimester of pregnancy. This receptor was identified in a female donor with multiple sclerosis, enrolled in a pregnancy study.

The CDR3 sequence: CASSLGPGLAGSEQYF. In nucleotides, the CDR3 is TGTGCCAGCAGCTTGGGGCCGGGACTAGCGGGATCCGAGCAGTACTTC. V usage is TRBV5-5 and J usage is TRBJ2-7, with 13 bases fitting TRBD2. Germline V lookup: CDR1 SGHKS, CDR2 YYEKEE (reference sequence). The CDR3 extends over 16 amino acids. The ends lost 0 bases at V and 6 bases at J; junction bases unmatched: 6.